Sequencing of this T cell receptor beta chain was carried out in a study of TIL therapy for anti-PD-1-resistant metastatic lung cancer. Study at large: Several tumors were EGFR-mutant and two were ALK-rearranged.

Germline V gene lookup returns CDR1 SGHRS and CDR2 YFSETQ. Trimming took 4 bases from V and 5 from J; bases not matched to a gene: 3. The CDR3 totals 13 residues. In this sample, this clone turned up once. Its target is unknown. Study-wide findings and caveats: Patients were highly selected, enriched for treatment-naive, never-smoker and oncogene-addicted cases.

Time point specified: pre-treatment sample, taken before nivolumab and TIL therapy. The libraries were made with immunoSEQ v3. Profiling relied on immunoSEQ multiplex PCR, and the TCRdb table lists in-frame clones only, not all of them. The table includes roughly 60,000 clones, 80% to 90% detected once. This specimen consisted of blood, obtained at baseline. The chain has TRBV5-1 and TRBJ1-2; 9 nucleotides align to TRBD1. This TCR came from a person between 30 and 80 years old with non-small cell lung cancer. The CDR3 here is CASSEGTGYGYTF. In DNA form, the CDR3 reads TGCGCCAGCAGCGAAGGGACAGGGTATGGCTACACCTTC.